This T cell receptor (beta chain) came from a study of blood T cell repertoires in COVID-19. Overall study: Samples of COVID-19 (acute and convalescent) were obtained from the United States, Italy and Spain.

Methods used by the authors: Nucleated cell counts were estimated from reference gene primer amplification. Libraries were prepared by immunoSEQ multiplex PCR; TCRdb keeps only in-frame clonotypes and omits some of them. V and J calls and clone size follow that table, whereas D and trimming were derived from the DNA. Here the sample spans roughly 18,000 clones, 65% to 85% being singletons. CDR1 and CDR2 from the germline V gene are SGHDN and FVKESK. CDR3 size: 16 residues. With V trimmed by 1 base and J by 5 bases, 10 bases remained unmatched. J is TRBJ1-1 and V is TRBV14; 7 nucleotides line up with TRBD1. Sequenced: peripheral blood. This receptor was obtained from a human donor in a cohort sampled during active COVID-19. Here the CDR3 DNA reads TGTGCCAGCAGCCAAGTGACAGGGAAATCACGGACTGAAGCTTTCTTT. Its translation: CASSQVTGKSRTEAFF.